This entry lists 10 T cell receptor beta chains sequenced from one sample in a study of T-cell reconstitution after alpha-beta-depleted transplantation in children. Unique molecular identifiers were incorporated into the prepared TCRbeta library. TCRdb used MiXCR to reprocess the PCR reads, holding one entry per CDR3 protein. Among 350,000 to 450,000 distinct CDR3 sequences, roughly 14% were seen once, and the ten largest hold about 4%. This sample comprised PBMCs, obtained from the stem cell graft. These receptors all stem from a human donor who donated a stem cell graft to a child with Fanconi anemia.

This clonotype was seen a few times. The CDR3, as DNA: TGCAGTGCCGAGAAGGTGAACCGGGACACTGAAGCTTTCTTT. It codes for CSAEKVNRDTEAFF. J is TRBJ1-1 and V is TRBV20-1; D is uncertain. CDR3 length equals 14 residues. V shed 6 bases and J shed 3 bases, with 17 bases lying between them. CDR1 is DFQATT, CDR2 SNEGSKA, per germline (reference sequence).

This clonotype was detected ten times or more. The rearrangement links TRBV18 to TRBJ2-7; the D gene is possibly TRBD2 (6 bases). V was cut by 5 bases and J by 3 bases, with 14 bases left in between. This CDR3 spans 14 amino acids. The germline V gene encodes CDR1 KGHSH and CDR2 LQKENI. The CDR3 loop is CASSRDGGNYEQYF. In DNA form, the CDR3 reads TGTGCCAGCTCAAGGGACGGGGGTAACTACGAGCAGTACTTC.

The genes are TRBV11-2 and TRBJ2-4; possibly TRBD1 or TRBD2 for D (6 bases each). Germline values: CDR1 SGHAT, CDR2 FQNNGV. This CDR3 contains 18 residues. V was clipped by 1 base and J by 1 base, with 17 bases between them. CDR3 in DNA: TGTGCCAGCAGCTTAGTCCCCCAACGGGGGCTGGCCAAAAACATTCAGTACTTC. Its protein is CASSLVPQRGLAKNIQYF.

The chain couples TRBV7-6 to TRBJ2-7; 7 nucleotides line up with TRBD1. V trimming: 4 bases; J trimming: 6 bases; junction bases outside the gene matches: 6. The CDR3 runs to 13 residues. Germline assignment: CDR1 SGHVS and CDR2 FNYEAQ. The CDR3 loop reads CASSSPNRGEQYF. CDR3 sequence (DNA): TGTGCCAGCAGCTCCCCAAACAGGGGCGAGCAGTACTTC.

The chain couples TRBV4-3 to TRBJ2-3, with D perhaps matching TRBD1 (6 bases). V was clipped by 1 base and J by 8 bases, with 13 bases between them. CDR1 LGHNA and CDR2 YSLEER come from the germline V gene. This CDR3 comprises 14 residues. CDR3 residues: CASSQGEGEGTQYF. The CDR3 DNA reads as TGCGCCAGCAGCCAAGGCGAGGGGGAAGGTACGCAGTATTTT.

The chain combines TRBV7-6 with TRBJ1-3, with TRBD1 as a possible D gene (5 bases). V was cut by 4 bases and J by 0 bases, with 10 bases left in between. The CDR3 runs to 15 residues. The germline V gene has CDR1 SGHVS and CDR2 FNYEAQ. DNA for the CDR3: TGTGCCAGCAGCTGGGGGTCCCTCTCTGGAAACACCATATATTTT. It is translated as CASSWGSLSGNTIYF.

The gene calls are TRBV18 and TRBJ2-1, with D uncertain. The CDR3 runs 13 residues. Germline CDR1 is KGHSH and CDR2 is LQKENI. V shed 3 bases and J shed 4 bases, with 7 bases lying between them. The CDR3 sequence: CASSPRYYNEQFF. CDR3 DNA sequence: TGTGCCAGCTCACCCCGCTATTACAATGAGCAGTTCTTC.

The sample holds many counts of this clonotype. The chain combines TRBV4-3 with TRBJ1-4; weak D call: TRBD1 (5 bases). Germline CDR1 is LGHNA and CDR2 is YSLEER. Trimming removed 0 bases from V and 11 bases from J, with 13 bases in between. This CDR3 has 14 amino acids. CDR3 in amino acids: CASSQEVLRDKLFF. The CDR3 DNA sequence: TGCGCCAGCAGCCAAGAAGTCCTTAGGGACAAACTGTTTTTT.

The chain joins TRBV15 to TRBJ1-4; possible D gene TRBD1, 6 bases. Germline assignment: CDR1 LNHNV and CDR2 YYDKDF (reference sequence). V lost 6 bases and J 6 bases, leaving 20 bases between the germline ends. The CDR3 runs 16 residues. The CDR3 protein is CATSRTLEDSYEKLFF. The CDR3 DNA reads as TGTGCCACCAGTAGGACCCTGGAGGACAGCTATGAAAAACTGTTTTTT.

The sample holds a few counts of this clonotype. V usage is TRBV19 and J usage is TRBJ1-5; D unclear. This CDR3 spans 16 amino acids. Germline-derived CDR1 and CDR2 are LNHDA and SQIVND (reference sequence). The V gene lost 5 bases and the J gene lost 1 base, with 15 bases spanning the gap. Here the CDR3 reads CASSPQWARSNQPQHF. The CDR3 bases are TGTGCCAGTAGTCCCCAATGGGCACGGAGCAATCAGCCCCAGCATTTT.